The rows below give T cell receptor beta chains drawn from one sample of a study of blood T cell repertoires in COVID-19. The protocol was immunoSEQ multiplex PCR, while the TCRdb copy is restricted to in-frame clones and leaves out a portion. The sample contains a few hundred thousand clones, roughly 87% of which appear only once. The sequencing sample was made of PBMCs or T cells enriched from blood (not recorded which). The receptors shown here come from a woman in her twenties or thirties who had recovered from COVID-19. CDR3s leave out the opening cysteine and the closing phenylalanine or tryptophan.

cdr3_length	v_call	cdr3_aa
12	TRBV6-5	ASSPGQSPYEQY
13	TRBV5-1	ASNRDNANTGELF
12	TRBV6-5	ASQVGQGFYEQY
13	TRBV6-1	ASSEVQGAYEKLF
15	TRBV3-1/TRBV3-2	ASSQGLAGGWTDTQY
14	TRBV27	ASSGRGQRTSYEQY
13	TRBV7-8	ASNLNVVMNTEAF
12	TRBV19	ASSRTGLNYGYT
11	TRBV28	ASSLAVYNEQF
14	TRBV18	ASSPGQGAGRDGYT
14	TRBV5-1	ASSAGTGGYTGELF
14	TRBV7-3	ASSRKGTGNYNEQF
13	TRBV3-1/TRBV3-2	ASSPGQTSYNEQF
13	TRBV5-1	ASRLSGTGYSPLH
13	TRBV18	ASSPRDNRGTEAF
9	TRBV29-1	SVEAQVGYT
12	TRBV15	ATSRWRNNQPQH
11	TRBV11-2	ASSPPVTGELF
13	TRBV28	ASSLYAREGQPQH
13	TRBV2	ASSGGTAGGQPQH
11	TRBV7-9	ASRPTGSTEAF
11	TRBV27	ASSFLGTDTQY
13	TRBV7-9	ASRPTGRWNTEAF
11	TRBV5-1	ASSYRESSGYT